A selection of T cell receptor beta chains follows, all from one sample in a study of blood T cell repertoires in COVID-19. Sequencing used immunoSEQ multiplex PCR; TCRdb keeps in-frame clones, though not all of them. The sample consists of 70,000 to 95,000 clones, about 81% of them appearing once. The source material was peripheral blood. The receptors were gathered from a human donor in a cohort sampled during active COVID-19. Each CDR3 is given with its conserved first and last residue. A D gene is named only where the DNA matches it firmly. Size values are once, few and many counts, or a class for expanded clones, and some rows have none.

TRBJ2-5 | . | . | TRBV27 | TGTGCCAGCAGTCCGGGACAACAAGAGACCCAGTACTTC | CASSPGQQETQYF
TRBJ2-5 | . | once | TRBV14 | TGTGCCAGCAGCCAACAGGGTCTCCAAGAGACCCAGTACTTC | CASSQQGLQETQYF
TRBJ2-5 | TRBD2 | . | TRBV6-1 | TGTGCCAGCAGTGAAAGGAAGCGGGGACCGCGGGAGACCCAGTACTTC | CASSERKRGPRETQYF
TRBJ1-2 | TRBD1 | . | TRBV28 | TGTGCCAGCAGTTTCTTGGATCGGGCAGGGGGCTATGGCTACACCTTC | CASSFLDRAGGYGYTF
TRBJ1-4 | TRBD1 | . | TRBV2 | TGTGCCAGCACTCCGGGACAGGGTAATGAAAAACTGTTTTTT | CASTPGQGNEKLFF
TRBJ1-1 | . | . | TRBV20-1 | TGCAGTGCTAGTCCCACGGCAGGGAACAGGGTCACTGAAGCTTTCTTT | CSASPTAGNRVTEAFF
TRBJ2-2 | TRBD1 | once | TRBV6-6 | TGTGCCAGCAGCCCCAGGACAGGGGGCTATGGGGAGCTGTTTTTT | CASSPRTGGYGELFF
TRBJ1-2 | . | . | TRBV7-8 | TGTGCCAGCAGCTTAGGCCAGCCGGGCTATGGCTACACCTTC | CASSLGQPGYGYTF
TRBJ2-1 | TRBD2 | once | TRBV19 | TGTGCCAGTAGTATCCGCGGGGGGACCTACAATGAGCAGTTCTTC | CASSIRGGTYNEQFF
TRBJ2-2 | TRBD2 | once | TRBV5-4 | TGTGCCAGCAGCCTATCGGGACTAGCTCGCACCGGGGAGCTGTTTTTT | CASSLSGLARTGELFF
TRBJ2-1 | TRBD2 | . | TRBV28 | TGTGCCAGCAGTTTACCTAGCGGGGGGGCAGGGAATGAGCAGTTCTTC | CASSLPSGGAGNEQFF
TRBJ2-1 | . | . | TRBV18 | TGTGCCAGCTCACCACAGTCCGGGGGACAGAATGAGCAGTTCTTC | CASSPQSGGQNEQFF
TRBJ1-3 | . | . | TRBV5-1 | TGCGCCAGCAGCTTGGAGCCAGGGAACTCTGGAAACACCATATATTTT | CASSLEPGNSGNTIYF
TRBJ1-1 | . | . | TRBV5-1 | TGCGCCAGCAGCATACAGGGGAACACTGAAGCTTTCTTT | CASSIQGNTEAFF
TRBJ2-2 | TRBD2 | . | TRBV5-1 | TGCGCCAGCAGCTGGCCCTCTAGCGGGGGTGCGACCGGGGAGCTGTTTTTT | CASSWPSSGGATGELFF
TRBJ2-2 | . | . | TRBV5-6 | TGTGCCAGCAGCCCTGACTACACCGGGGAGCTGTTTTTT | CASSPDYTGELFF
TRBJ2-3 | TRBD1 | few | TRBV5-6 | TGTGCCAGCAGCTTGTTCGGGACAGGGGTTCGGACAGATACGCAGTATTTT | CASSLFGTGVRTDTQYF
TRBJ2-3 | TRBD2 | . | TRBV2 | TGTGCCAGCAGTGAAATTCTAGCGGGGGGCCAGGTTGGGCAGTATTTT | CASSEILAGGQVGQYF
TRBJ1-3 | TRBD1 | many | TRBV27 | TGTGCCAGCAGTTTTGCAGGGGGCCATGGAAACACCATATATTTT | CASSFAGGHGNTIYF
TRBJ1-5 | . | . | TRBV18 | TGTGCCAGCTCACCAGGGGGGGGCGGAGCAGGCAATCAGCCCCAGCATTTT | CASSPGGGGAGNQPQHF
TRBJ1-1 | . | . | TRBV7-8 | TGTGCCAGCAGCGCGGGGTGGGGAACTATGAACACTGAAGCTTTCTTT | CASSAGWGTMNTEAFF
TRBJ1-1 | . | once | TRBV5-6 | TGTGCCAGCAGCTTGACCGGGGGAGCGAACACTGAAGCTTTCTTT | CASSLTGGANTEAFF
TRBJ2-2 | . | . | TRBV7-3 | TGTGCCAGCAGCTTCGACAGATACACCGGGGAGCTGTTTTTT | CASSFDRYTGELFF
TRBJ2-3 | . | once | TRBV7-2 | TGTGCCAGCAGCTTAATTTCCCGGGATACGCAGTATTTT | CASSLISRDTQYF
TRBJ2-2 | . | . | TRBV19 | TGTGCCAGTAGCAGGACAGCGAACACCGGGGAGCTGTTTTTT | CASSRTANTGELFF
TRBJ2-7 | . | . | TRBV5-1 | TGCGCCAGCGCCAGGACAGAACACTCCGGGTCGTACTTC | CASARTEHSGSYF
TRBJ2-1 | TRBD2 | . | TRBV7-2 | TGTGCCAGCAGCCCCCCAGTGGGGCGGGGGGGATACAATGAGCAGTTCTTC | CASSPPVGRGGYNEQFF
TRBJ1-3 | . | . | TRBV30 | TGTGCCTGGAGTGTAGTATGGGGAGCTGGCTCTGGAAACACCATATATTTT | CAWSVVWGAGSGNTIYF
TRBJ1-6 | . | . | TRBV4-3 | TGCGCCAGCAGCCAAGATCGTAATTCACCCCTCCACTTT | CASSQDRNSPLHF
TRBJ1-5 | TRBD1 | . | TRBV15 | TGTGCCACCAGCCGCGGGACAGGGGGCTATCAGCCCCAGCATTTT | CATSRGTGGYQPQHF
TRBJ1-5 | TRBD1 | few | TRBV3-1/TRBV3-2 | TGTGCCAGCAGCGACAGGGTGGGAAGTCAGCCCCAGCATTTT | CASSDRVGSQPQHF
TRBJ2-1 | TRBD2 | . | TRBV5-4 | TGTGCCAGCAGCTTGGGGGCGGGAGGGCCGGTGAATGAGCAGTTCTTC | CASSLGAGGPVNEQFF
TRBJ2-7 | TRBD2 | . | TRBV19 | TGTGCTCCTACCCCTAGCGGGGGCCACCAGCAGTACTTC | CAPTPSGGHQQYF
TRBJ1-2 | . | . | TRBV28 | TGTGCCAGCAGTTTATGGGACATCACTTCTAACTATGGCTACACCTTC | CASSLWDITSNYGYTF
TRBJ1-1 | . | . | TRBV9 | TGTGCCAGCAGCGCAGACAGGATGAACACTGAAGCTTTCTTT | CASSADRMNTEAFF
TRBJ2-1 | . | . | TRBV11-3 | TGTGCCAGCAGCTCCCAGACAGTTAGCTCCTACAATGAGCAGTTCTTC | CASSSQTVSSYNEQFF
TRBJ1-1 | . | . | TRBV30 | TGTGCCTGGAAGACAGTGACGAACACTGAAGCTTTCTTT | CAWKTVTNTEAFF
TRBJ2-6 | . | once | TRBV11-1 | TGTGCCAGCAGCTACCTGGGCCCTGGGGCCAACGTCCTGACTTTC | CASSYLGPGANVLTF
TRBJ1-2 | TRBD1 | . | TRBV6-5 | TGTGCCAGCAGCCCCCGCGACAGGGACTATGGCTACACCTTC | CASSPRDRDYGYTF
TRBJ1-4 | . | once | TRBV11-2 | TGTGCCAGCAGCTCAACCGGGACTATGGAAAAACTGTTTTTT | CASSSTGTMEKLFF
TRBJ2-7 | . | . | TRBV13 | TGTGCCAGCAGCTTGGGGCGGGACTCTTCGGCCTACGAGCAGTACTTC | CASSLGRDSSAYEQYF
TRBJ2-6 | . | . | TRBV7-3 | TGTGCCAGCAGCCCCGCCCCAGGGTCTGGGGCCAACGTCCTGACTTTC | CASSPAPGSGANVLTF
TRBJ2-7 | TRBD1 | . | TRBV7-3 | TGTGCCAGCAGTCCAGGGGGCGGACTTCCCTACGAGCAGTACTTC | CASSPGGGLPYEQYF
TRBJ2-7 | . | . | TRBV6-5 | TGTGCCAGCAGTTACAGGGGCCCTTCCTACGAGCAGTACTTC | CASSYRGPSYEQYF
TRBJ2-2 | . | . | TRBV4-2 | TGTGCCAGCAGCCAAGATGGAGGGGGCCGGGGAAACACCGGGGAGCTGTTTTTT | CASSQDGGGRGNTGELFF
TRBJ1-1 | . | . | TRBV7-2 | TGTGCCAGCAGCTATCGACAGTCCGACACTGAAGCTTTCTTT | CASSYRQSDTEAFF
TRBJ2-1 | TRBD2 | . | TRBV6-5 | TGTGCCAGCAGTTACTGGGGTAGCGGGACCAACAATGAGCAGTTCTTC | CASSYWGSGTNNEQFF
TRBJ1-5 | . | few | TRBV9 | TGTGCCAGCAGCGTAGATTTGTTACAGCCCCAGCATTTT | CASSVDLLQPQHF